This T cell receptor (beta chain) was profiled in a study of PD-1 blockade in classical Hodgkin lymphoma. Background on the study: A 3 mg/kg intravenous dose of nivolumab was received by patients every 2 weeks. Study-level results: When set against healthy donors, newly diagnosed patients were reported to show lower baseline TCR diversity. A significant rise in TCR diversity was seen by C4D1 for CD4+ cells but not for CD8+ cells.

J gave up 5 bases and V 7 bases, and 8 bases lay outside the gene matches. The CDR3 consists of 14 residues. Per the germline V gene, CDR1 is MNHNY and CDR2 is SVGAGI (reference sequence). Each of the patients experienced relapse following autologous stem cell transplantation, and their brentuximab vedotin exposure differed. CD4+ T cells were purified from thawed PBMCs by negative selection. Best responses fell into complete response, partial response or progressive disease. About this clone itself: What it recognizes is unknown.

The protocol was immunoSEQ multiplex PCR, while the TCRdb copy is restricted to in-frame clones and leaves out a portion. Among 25,000 to 30,000 clones listed, 60% to 85% were seen once. The origin of this receptor is a human donor with classical Hodgkin lymphoma. The specimen was CD4+ T cells from blood, collected at baseline. V and J are TRBV6-6 and TRBJ2-7, with TRBD1 identical over 10 bases. The CDR3 DNA reads as TGTGCCAGCACTACCCGGGACAGGGGACACGAGCAGTACTTC. This sequence encodes CASTTRDRGHEQYF.